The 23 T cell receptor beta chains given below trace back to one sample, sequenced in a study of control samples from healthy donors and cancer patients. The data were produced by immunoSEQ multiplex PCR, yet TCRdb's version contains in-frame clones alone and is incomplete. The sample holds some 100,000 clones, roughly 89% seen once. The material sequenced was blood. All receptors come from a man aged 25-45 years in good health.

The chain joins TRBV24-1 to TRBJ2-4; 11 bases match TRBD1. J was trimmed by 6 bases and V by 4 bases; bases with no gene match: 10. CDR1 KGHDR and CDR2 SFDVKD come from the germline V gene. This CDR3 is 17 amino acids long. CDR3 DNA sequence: TGTGCCACCAGTGACACCGGACAGGGGGCGGGAGGAAACATTCAGTACTTC. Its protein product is CATSDTGQGAGGNIQYF.

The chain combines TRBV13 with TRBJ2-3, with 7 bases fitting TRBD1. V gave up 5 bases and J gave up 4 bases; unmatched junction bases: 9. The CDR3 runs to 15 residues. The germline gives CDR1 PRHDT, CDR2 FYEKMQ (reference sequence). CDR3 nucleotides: TGTGCCAGCAGCCGACGAACAGGGGTATCAGATACGCAGTATTTT. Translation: CASSRRTGVSDTQYF.

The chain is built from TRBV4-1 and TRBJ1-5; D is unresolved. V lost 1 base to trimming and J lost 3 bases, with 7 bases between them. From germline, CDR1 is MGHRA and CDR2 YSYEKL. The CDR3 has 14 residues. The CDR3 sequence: CASSQGSPNQPQHF. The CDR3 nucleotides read TGCGCCAGCAGCCAAGGCAGTCCCAATCAGCCCCAGCATTTT.

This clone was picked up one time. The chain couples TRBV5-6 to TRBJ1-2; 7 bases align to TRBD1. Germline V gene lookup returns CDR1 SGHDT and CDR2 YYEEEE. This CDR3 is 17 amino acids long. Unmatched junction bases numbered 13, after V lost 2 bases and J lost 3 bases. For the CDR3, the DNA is TGTGCCAGCAGCTTCTTCGGTAGCCAGGGGGAGGACTATGGCTACACCTTC. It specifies CASSFFGSQGEDYGYTF. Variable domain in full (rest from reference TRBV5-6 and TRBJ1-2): DAGVTQSPTHLIKTRGQQVTLRCSPKSGHDTVSWYQQALGQGPQFIFQYYEEEERQRGNFPDRFSGHQFPNYSSELNVNALLLGDSALYLCASSFFGSQGEDYGYTFGSGTRLTVV.

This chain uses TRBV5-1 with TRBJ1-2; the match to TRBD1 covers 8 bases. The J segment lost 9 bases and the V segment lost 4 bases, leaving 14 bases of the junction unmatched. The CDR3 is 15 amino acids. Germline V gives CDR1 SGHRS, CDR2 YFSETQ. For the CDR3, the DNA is TGCGCCAGCAGCCCGCTTGGTTTACAGGGGGACCGCTACACCTTC. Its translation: CASSPLGLQGDRYTF.

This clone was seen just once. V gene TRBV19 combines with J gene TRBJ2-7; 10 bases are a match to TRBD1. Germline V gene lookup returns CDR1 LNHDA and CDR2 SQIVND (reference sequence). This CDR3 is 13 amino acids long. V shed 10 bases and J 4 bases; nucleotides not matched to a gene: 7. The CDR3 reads CATGPGQGYEQYF. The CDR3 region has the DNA TGTGCCACGGGACCGGGACAGGGGTACGAGCAGTACTTC.

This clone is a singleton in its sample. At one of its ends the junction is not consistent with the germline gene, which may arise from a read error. The CDR3 is CVSSQQDHSGNTIYF. DNA of the CDR3: TGCGTCAGCAGCCAACAGGATCACTCTGGAAACACCATATATTTT. The chain joins TRBV4-3 to TRBJ1-3; D might be TRBD1 (5 bases). This CDR3 has 15 amino acids. In germline, CDR1 is LGHNA, CDR2 YSLEER.

Here the CDR3 DNA reads TGTGCCAGCAGTGAAGGTGTCAGGGGCTCTGGAAACACCATATATTTT. Translation gives CASSEGVRGSGNTIYF. V and J are TRBV6-1 and TRBJ1-3; tentative D call: TRBD1 (6 bases). V was cut by 1 base and J by 0 bases, with 10 bases left in between. CDR1 MNHNS and CDR2 SASEGT come from the germline V gene. This CDR3 is built from 16 residues.

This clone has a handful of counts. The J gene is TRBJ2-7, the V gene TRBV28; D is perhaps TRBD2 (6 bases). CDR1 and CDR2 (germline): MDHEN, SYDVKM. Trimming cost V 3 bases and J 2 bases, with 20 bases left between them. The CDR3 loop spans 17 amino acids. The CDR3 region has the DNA TGTGCCAGCAGTTTTCAGTCCAGTAGCGGCCCTACCTACGAGCAGTACTTC. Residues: CASSFQSSSGPTYEQYF.

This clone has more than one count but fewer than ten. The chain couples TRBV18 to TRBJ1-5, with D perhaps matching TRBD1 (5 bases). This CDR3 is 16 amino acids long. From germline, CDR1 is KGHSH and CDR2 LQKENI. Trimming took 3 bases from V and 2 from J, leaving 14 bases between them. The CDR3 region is CASSPTFGGGNQPQHF. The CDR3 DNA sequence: TGTGCCAGCTCACCCACTTTTGGAGGGGGCAATCAGCCCCAGCATTTT.

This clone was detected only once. The CDR3 protein is CATSRDEDRNTEAFF. The CDR3 nucleotides are TGTGCCACCAGCAGAGACGAGGACAGGAACACTGAAGCTTTCTTT. The rearrangement links TRBV15 to TRBJ1-1, with D tentatively TRBD1 (6 bases). The CDR3 covers 15 residues. Germline V gene sequence: CDR1 LNHNV, CDR2 YYDKDF (reference sequence). V dropped 0 bases and J dropped 1 base, with 9 bases sitting between them.

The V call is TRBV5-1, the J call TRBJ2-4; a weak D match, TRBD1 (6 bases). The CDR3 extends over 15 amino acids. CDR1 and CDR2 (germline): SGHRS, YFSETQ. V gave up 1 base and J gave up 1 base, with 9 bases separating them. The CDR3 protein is CASSLRDMAKNIQYF. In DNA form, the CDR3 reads TGCGCCAGCAGCTTGAGGGACATGGCCAAAAACATTCAGTACTTC.

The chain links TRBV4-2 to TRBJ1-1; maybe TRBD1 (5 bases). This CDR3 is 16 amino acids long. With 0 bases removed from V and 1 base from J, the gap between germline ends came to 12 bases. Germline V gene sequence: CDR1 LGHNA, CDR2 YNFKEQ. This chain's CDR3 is CASSQDSLGGNTEAFF. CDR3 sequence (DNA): TGTGCCAGCAGCCAAGATAGTCTGGGGGGGAACACTGAAGCTTTCTTT.

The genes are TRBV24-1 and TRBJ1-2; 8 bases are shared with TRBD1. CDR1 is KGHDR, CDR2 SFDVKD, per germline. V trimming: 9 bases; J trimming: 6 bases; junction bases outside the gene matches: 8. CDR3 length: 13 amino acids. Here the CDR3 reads CATSPRTGNGYTF. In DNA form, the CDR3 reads TGTGCCACCTCCCCCAGGACAGGGAATGGCTACACCTTC.

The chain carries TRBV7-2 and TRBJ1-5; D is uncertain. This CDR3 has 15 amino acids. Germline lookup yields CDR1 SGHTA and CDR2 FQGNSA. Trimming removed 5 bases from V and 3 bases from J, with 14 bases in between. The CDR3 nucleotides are TGTGCCAGCAGCCGGGAAGGCCTCTACAATCAGCCCCAGCATTTT. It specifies CASSREGLYNQPQHF.

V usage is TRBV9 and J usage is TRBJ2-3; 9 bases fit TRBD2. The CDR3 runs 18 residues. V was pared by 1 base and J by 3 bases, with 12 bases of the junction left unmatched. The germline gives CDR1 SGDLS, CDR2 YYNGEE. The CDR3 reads CASSVTAGGSIGTDTQYF. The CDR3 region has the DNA TGTGCCAGCAGCGTAACAGCGGGAGGATCGATTGGGACAGATACGCAGTATTTT.

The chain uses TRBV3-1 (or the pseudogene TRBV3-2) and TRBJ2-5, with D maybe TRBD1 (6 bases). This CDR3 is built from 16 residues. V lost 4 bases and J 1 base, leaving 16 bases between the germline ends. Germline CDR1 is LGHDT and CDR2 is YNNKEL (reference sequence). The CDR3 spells CASSRLSRGSQETQYF. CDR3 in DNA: TGTGCCAGCAGCCGCCTGAGTAGGGGGTCCCAAGAGACCCAGTACTTC.

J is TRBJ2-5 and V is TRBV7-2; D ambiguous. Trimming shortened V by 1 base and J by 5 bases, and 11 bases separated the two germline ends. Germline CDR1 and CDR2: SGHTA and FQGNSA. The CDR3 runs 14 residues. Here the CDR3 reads CASSLDSSRETQYF. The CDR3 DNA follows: TGTGCCAGCAGCTTAGATAGCAGTCGTGAGACCCAGTACTTC.

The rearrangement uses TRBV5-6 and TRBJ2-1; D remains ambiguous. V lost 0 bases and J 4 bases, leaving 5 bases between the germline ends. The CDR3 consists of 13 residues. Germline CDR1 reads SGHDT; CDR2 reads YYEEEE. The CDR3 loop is CASSLDRYNEQFF. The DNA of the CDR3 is TGTGCCAGCAGCTTGGACAGATACAATGAGCAGTTCTTC. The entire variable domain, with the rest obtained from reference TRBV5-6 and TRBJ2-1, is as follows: DAGVTQSPTHLIKTRGQQVTLRCSPKSGHDTVSWYQQALGQGPQFIFQYYEEEERQRGNFPDRFSGHQFPNYSSELNVNALLLGDSALYLCASSLDRYNEQFFGPGTRLTVL.

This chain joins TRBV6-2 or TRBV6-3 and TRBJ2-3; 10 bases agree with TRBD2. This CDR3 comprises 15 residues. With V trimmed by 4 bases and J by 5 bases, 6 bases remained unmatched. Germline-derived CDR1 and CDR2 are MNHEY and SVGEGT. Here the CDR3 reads CASSSSGSAGDTQYF. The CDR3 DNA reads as TGTGCCAGCAGTTCTAGCGGGAGCGCTGGAGATACGCAGTATTTT.

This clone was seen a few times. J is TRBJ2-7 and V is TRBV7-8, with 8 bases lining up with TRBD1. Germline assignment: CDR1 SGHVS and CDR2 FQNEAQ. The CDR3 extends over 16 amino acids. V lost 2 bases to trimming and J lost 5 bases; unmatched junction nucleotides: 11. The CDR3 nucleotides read TGTGCCAGCAGCTTACCCCGGGACAGGAGTCACCACGAGCAGTACTTC. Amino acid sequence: CASSLPRDRSHHEQYF.

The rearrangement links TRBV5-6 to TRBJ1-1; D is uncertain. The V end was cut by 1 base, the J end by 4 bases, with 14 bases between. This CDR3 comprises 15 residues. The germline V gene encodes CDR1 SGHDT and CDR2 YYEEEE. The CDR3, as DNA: TGTGCCAGCAGCTTGCTATCCAGGACGGGCACTGAAGCTTTCTTT. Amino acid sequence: CASSLLSRTGTEAFF.

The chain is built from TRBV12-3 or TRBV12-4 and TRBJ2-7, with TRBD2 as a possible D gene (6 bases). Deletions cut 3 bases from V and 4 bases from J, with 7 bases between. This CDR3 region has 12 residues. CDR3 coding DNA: TGTGCCAGCAGTTTCGGGGGATACGAGCAGTACGTC. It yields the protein CASSFGGYEQYV.